These 27 T cell receptor beta chains were all obtained from the same sample, sequenced in a study of CXCR3-negative and CXCR3-positive naive CD8 T cells. Whole-study findings and limits: Hydrophobicity of TRB CDR3s was greater in CXCR3-positive naive cells than in CXCR3-negative naive cells.

These TCRs' antigens remain unknown. 5' RACE that incorporated UMI labels was used to prepare the TRB cDNA libraries. TCRdb re-called the 5' RACE reads; every CDR3 protein appears as one record, without DNA. This listing includes around 63,000 distinct CDR3 sequences. The sequenced material came from naive CXCR3+ CD8+ T cells from blood. Subset meaning: CD45RO-CCR7+CD27+CD95- naive CD8+ T cells expressing CXCR3 (TNR3+). These receptors were taken from a human donor in good health. Some clones in this sample may be carry-over from other donors' samples.

The chain recombines TRBV6-2 or TRBV6-3 with TRBJ1-5. The CDR3 loop spans 15 amino acids. In germline, CDR1 is MNHEY, CDR2 SVGEGT. The chain's CDR3 is CASSYLGPPGQPQHF.

The rearrangement links TRBV28 to TRBJ2-2; TCRdb's assignment of TRBD1 cannot be checked, as there is no DNA. Germline V gene lookup returns CDR1 MDHEN and CDR2 SYDVKM. CDR3 size: 14 residues. The CDR3 is CASSLTGTAGELFF. The whole variable domain, filled in from reference TRBV28 and TRBJ2-2, reads DVKVTQSSRYLVKRTGEKVFLECVQDMDHENMFWYRQDPGLGLRLIYFSYDVKMKEKGDIPEGYSVSREKKERFSLILESASTNQTSMYLCASSLTGTAGELFFGEGSRLTVL.

The chain employs TRBV5-1 and TRBJ2-7; there is no DNA to check the TCRdb D call of TRBD1. The CDR3 has 14 residues. Germline-derived CDR1 and CDR2 are SGHRS and YFSETQ. CDR3 protein: CASSLAGGNYEQYF.

The CDR3 reads CASTPRSRPGELFF. V is TRBV28 and J is TRBJ2-2; without DNA, the TCRdb call of TRBD1 cannot be checked. The germline V gene has CDR1 MDHEN and CDR2 SYDVKM. This CDR3 is built from 14 residues.

The rearrangement joins TRBV6-5 to TRBJ2-7; TCRdb reports TRBD1, a call that lacks DNA to check it against. Germline assignment: CDR1 MNHEY and CDR2 SVGAGI. The CDR3 contains 14 residues. CDR3 region: CASSPGQGVYEQYF.

V gene TRBV7-9 combines with J gene TRBJ2-7; as DNA is missing, the TRBD2 call by TCRdb cannot be tested. Germline V gives CDR1 SEHNR, CDR2 FQNEAQ (reference sequence). This CDR3 comprises 17 residues. The CDR3 loop reads CASSLEPLGTILYEQYF.

The chain couples TRBV29-1 to TRBJ2-7; TCRdb returns TRBD2, unconfirmable since there is no DNA. This CDR3 is built from 13 residues. Per germline, CDR1 SQVTM and CDR2 ANQGSEA. The CDR3 loop is CSVEGTNSYEQYF.

V usage is TRBV27 and J usage is TRBJ1-2; TCRdb designates TRBD1, a call that cannot be tested without DNA. This CDR3 is built from 13 residues. Looked up from germline, CDR1 is MNHEY and CDR2 is SMNVEV (reference sequence). The CDR3 is CASSFRGDGGYTF.

The chain joins TRBV29-1 to TRBJ2-4. The CDR3 runs to 12 residues. CDR1 and CDR2 from the germline V gene are SQVTM and ANQGSEA. Here the CDR3 reads CSVEGLENIQYF.

The chain carries TRBV7-2 and TRBJ2-5; TCRdb selects TRBD2, and the lack of DNA leaves this call unchecked. The germline gives CDR1 SGHTA, CDR2 FQGNSA. The CDR3 consists of 13 residues. This CDR3 is CASSRGGGEAQYF.

The chain joins TRBV5-5 to TRBJ2-7; TCRdb proposes TRBD1, but this gene call is untestable without DNA. Germline CDR1 reads SGHKS; CDR2 reads YYEKEE (reference sequence). CDR3 length equals 15 residues. The CDR3 loop reads CASSFPGTATYEQYF.

The J gene is TRBJ2-5, the V gene TRBV29-1; TCRdb names TRBD1, which stays unverified in the absence of DNA. The CDR3 extends over 17 amino acids. Per germline, CDR1 SQVTM and CDR2 ANQGSEA. The CDR3 is CSVTPKGRGVIQETQYF.

The chain links TRBV6-1 to TRBJ2-1. This CDR3 contains 13 residues. Germline V gives CDR1 MNHNS, CDR2 SASEGT. CDR3 sequence: CASSDMAVDEQFF.

The chain couples TRBV5-1 to TRBJ2-1; TCRdb's assignment of TRBD2 cannot be checked, as there is no DNA. Germline values: CDR1 SGHRS, CDR2 YFSETQ. The CDR3 loop spans 14 amino acids. CDR3 sequence reads: CASSFAGDRNEQFF.

This chain uses TRBV20-1 with TRBJ2-1; lacking DNA, the TRBD2 call made by TCRdb goes unchecked. This CDR3 comprises 16 residues. CDR1 is DFQATT and CDR2 is SNEGSKA in the germline V gene (reference sequence). The CDR3 is CSARLGTSGGYTEQFF.

CDR3 residues: CASSLDRSNEQFF. The V gene is TRBV7-3, the J gene TRBJ2-1; checking the TCRdb D call of TRBD1 is not possible without DNA. The CDR3 is 13 residues long. Germline V gene data show CDR1 as SGHTA and CDR2 as FQGTGA.

The chain links TRBV29-1 to TRBJ1-3; TCRdb's D call, TRBD1, is unchecked because there is no DNA. The CDR3 has 14 residues. CDR1 is SQVTM and CDR2 is ANQGSEA in the germline V gene. CDR3 loop: CSVDAGDLGNTIYF.

V usage is TRBV15 and J usage is TRBJ2-7; the D call from TCRdb, TRBD2, cannot be confirmed without DNA. Germline CDR1 and CDR2: LNHNV and YYDKDF (reference sequence). The CDR3 is 15 residues long. CDR3 amino acids: CATSSASGGTYEQYF.

The chain has TRBV7-6 and TRBJ2-2. Germline CDR1 is SGHVS and CDR2 is FNYEAQ. CDR3 length equals 13 residues. The CDR3: CASSLERTGELFF.

The gene calls are TRBV11-2 and TRBJ2-5; TCRdb proposes TRBD1, but this gene call is untestable without DNA. This CDR3 spans 15 amino acids. Germline V gene lookup returns CDR1 SGHAT and CDR2 FQNNGV. The CDR3 is CASSLGPGMQETQYF.

The CDR3 sequence: CASSVGAVPTEGYEQYF. V usage is TRBV9 and J usage is TRBJ2-7. The CDR3 is 17 residues long. Germline V lookup: CDR1 SGDLS, CDR2 YYNGEE.

V is TRBV29-1 and J is TRBJ1-1. The CDR3 consists of 12 residues. Germline V CDR1 and CDR2: SQVTM, ANQGSEA. Here the CDR3 reads CSVDAGNTEAFF.

The chain combines TRBV28 with TRBJ2-7; as DNA is missing, the TRBD2 call by TCRdb cannot be tested. Per germline, CDR1 MDHEN and CDR2 SYDVKM. CDR3 length: 15 residues. CDR3 in amino acids: CASSRTRTSGGTVHF.

The CDR3 protein is CASSQEYGQAHYEQYF. The chain is built from TRBV4-1 and TRBJ2-7; no DNA is available, so the TRBD1 call from TCRdb remains unchecked. The CDR3 contains 16 residues. Germline V gene lookup returns CDR1 MGHRA and CDR2 YSYEKL.

The chain combines TRBV6-2 or TRBV6-3 with TRBJ2-7; TCRdb's D call, TRBD1, is unchecked because there is no DNA. Germline V gene data show CDR1 as MNHEY and CDR2 as SVGEGT. This CDR3 region has 16 residues. CDR3 amino acids: CASSPPPWGSDYEQYF.

The chain has TRBV29-1 and TRBJ2-7; TCRdb reports TRBD1, a call that lacks DNA to check it against. The CDR3 totals 17 residues. Germline values: CDR1 SQVTM, CDR2 ANQGSEA. CDR3 amino acids: CSVPVRAQGAPFYEQYF.

This rearrangement joins TRBV4-2 to TRBJ1-6; there is no DNA to check the TCRdb D call of TRBD1. In germline, CDR1 is LGHNA, CDR2 YNFKEQ. The CDR3 runs to 19 residues. The CDR3 spells CASSQDLTGASSYNSPLHF.